One and the same sample provided the 28 T cell receptor beta chains below, sequenced in a study of human T cells and chemical hapten exposure. TCRdb re-analysed the RACE reads in MiXCR, keeping a single row per CDR3 protein. The data hold about 190,000 distinct CDR3 sequences, with about 25% observed a single time. Time point specified: patch test 3, about 24 weeks after DPC sensitization. The treatment denotes: therapeutic diphenylcyclopropenone sensitization with weekly scalp DPC. This specimen consisted of whole blood, obtained in connection with sensitization to the hapten diphenylcyclopropenone (DPC). These receptors were obtained from a woman aged 40 to 50 with alopecia areata. Some clones in this sample may be carry-over from other donors' samples.

DNA of the CDR3: TGTGCCAGCGCCGGAACTAGCGGGAGGGAGCATGTAGCGAACACCGGGGAGCTGTTTTTT. It specifies CASAGTSGREHVANTGELFF. The chain couples TRBV2 to TRBJ2-2; TRBD2 aligns across 13 bases. V shed 8 bases, J shed 0 bases, and the junction held 15 bases outside the gene matches. The germline V gene encodes CDR1 SNHLY and CDR2 FYNNEI. The CDR3 loop spans 20 amino acids.

This clonotype was seen only a few times. This sequence joins TRBV6-1 and TRBJ2-7; D gene uncertain. This CDR3 contains 15 residues. Trimming left V 4 bases short and J 3 bases short, with 16 bases between. Germline lookup yields CDR1 MNHNS and CDR2 SASEGT. The CDR3 is CASSGSGGNYYEQYF. CDR3 DNA: TGTGCCAGCAGTGGGTCTGGCGGAAACTACTACGAGCAGTACTTC.

In this sample, this clonotype turned up many times. This chain joins TRBV6-1 and TRBJ2-3, with 7 bases identical to TRBD2. The CDR3 runs 16 residues. Per germline, CDR1 MNHNS and CDR2 SASEGT. J was trimmed by 4 bases and V by 6 bases; bases with no gene match: 13. This CDR3 is CASRGPSGISSDTQYF. In nucleotides, the CDR3 is TGTGCCAGCAGGGGCCCCAGCGGGATCTCGTCAGATACGCAGTATTTT.

The rearrangement uses TRBV7-2 and TRBJ1-5; D call uncertain. This CDR3 contains 13 residues. The V end lost 4 bases, the J end lost 5 bases, and 9 bases lay between the germline ends. The germline CDR1 and CDR2 sequences are SGHTA and FQGNSA. CDR3 in DNA: TGTGCCAGCAGCTACGGACGGGATCAGCCCCAGCATTTT. It encodes CASSYGRDQPQHF.

This sequence joins TRBV29-1 and TRBJ2-1; TRBD1 aligns across 7 bases. This CDR3 comprises 11 residues. After removal of 7 bases from V and 4 bases from J, the junction contained 1 base not matched to a gene. Germline assignment: CDR1 SQVTM and CDR2 ANQGSEA. CDR3 nucleotides: TGCAGCGGGACAGGATACAATGAGCAGTTCTTC. This sequence encodes CSGTGYNEQFF.

The chain has TRBV12-3 or TRBV12-4 and TRBJ2-1; D gene ambiguous. CDR3 size: 15 residues. V lost 6 bases and J 4 bases, leaving 16 bases between the germline ends. CDR3 nucleotide sequence: TGTGCCAGCAGCCGGGCCTTACCCCCATACAATGAGCAGTTCTTC. It translates to CASSRALPPYNEQFF.

This clonotype was seen only a few times. The chain couples TRBV15 to TRBJ1-5; D not certain. Germline V CDR1 and CDR2: LNHNV, YYDKDF (reference sequence). Trimming shortened V by 3 bases and J by 2 bases, and 11 bases separated the two germline ends. The CDR3 spans 15 residues. In DNA, the CDR3 is TGTGCCACCAGCAGTTATCGGGCAGGCAATCAGCCCCAGCATTTT. Its protein product is CATSSYRAGNQPQHF. The full variable domain, completed using reference TRBV15 and TRBJ1-5, is DAMVIQNPRYQVTQFGKPVTLSCSQTLNHNVMYWYQQKSSQAPKLLFHYYDKDFNNEADTPDNFQSRRPNTSFCFLDIRSPGLGDTAMYLCATSSYRAGNQPQHFGDGTRLSIL.

This clonotype appeared a few times. This sequence joins TRBV7-9 and TRBJ2-1; no firm D call. This CDR3 contains 15 residues. Germline CDR1 SEHNR, CDR2 FQNEAQ (reference sequence). Trimming removed 1 base from V and 3 bases from J, with 10 bases in between. CDR3: CASSLEGGLYNEQFF. The DNA of the CDR3 is TGTGCCAGCAGCTTAGAAGGCGGCCTCTACAATGAGCAGTTCTTC.

The chain employs TRBV28 and TRBJ1-6, with a weak D call TRBD1 (5 bases). Trimming removed 4 bases from V and 5 bases from J, with 12 bases in between. Germline V gene lookup returns CDR1 MDHEN and CDR2 SYDVKM. The CDR3 has 15 residues. CDR3 in DNA: TGTGCCAGCAGTTCCGGGACTTCTAATAATTCACCCCTCCACTTT. The encoded protein is CASSSGTSNNSPLHF. Supplemented by reference TRBV28 and TRBJ1-6, the full variable domain reads DVKVTQSSRYLVKRTGEKVFLECVQDMDHENMFWYRQDPGLGLRLIYFSYDVKMKEKGDIPEGYSVSREKKERFSLILESASTNQTSMYLCASSSGTSNNSPLHFGNGTRLTVT.

This clonotype has more than one count but fewer than ten. The V call is TRBV7-2, the J call TRBJ2-7, with D possibly matching TRBD2 (5 bases). The CDR3 covers 13 residues. The germline V gene has CDR1 SGHTA and CDR2 FQGNSA. V lost 3 bases and J 6 bases, leaving 12 bases between the germline ends. For the CDR3, the DNA is TGTGCCAGCAGCTTGGACTGGGCTAGCGAGCAGTACTTC. Translating it yields CASSLDWASEQYF.

This clonotype showed up just a few times. The chain uses TRBV20-1 and TRBJ1-5; TRBD1 aligns across 8 bases. The CDR3 extends over 16 amino acids. Trimming took 6 bases from V and 2 from J; bases not matched to a gene: 12. CDR1 and CDR2 from the germline V gene are DFQATT and SNEGSKA (reference sequence). The CDR3 nucleotides are TGCAGTGCCAGCTATGGCGGGACAGGCGGCAATCAGCCCCAGCATTTT. Translated: CSASYGGTGGNQPQHF.

The chain couples TRBV28 to TRBJ2-5, with a possible D match to TRBD2 (8 bases). This CDR3 contains 16 residues. The germline gives CDR1 MDHEN, CDR2 SYDVKM. V lost 4 bases, J lost 5 bases, and 20 bases lay in between. The CDR3 region is CASSSPGGTRGETQYF. DNA for the CDR3: TGTGCCAGCAGTTCCCCGGGGGGGACCAGGGGGGAGACCCAGTACTTC.

A few counts support this clonotype. The V gene is TRBV5-1, the J gene TRBJ2-7, with 9 bases matching TRBD1. With 7 bases clipped from V and 2 bases from J, the junction kept 7 bases outside the gene matches. Germline V gives CDR1 SGHRS, CDR2 YFSETQ. CDR3 length equals 14 residues. For the CDR3, the DNA is TGCGCCAGCCGGGGACAGGGCCGCCCCTACGAGCAGTACTTC. Translating gives CASRGQGRPYEQYF.

The gene calls are TRBV28 and TRBJ1-5; 7 bases fit TRBD1. The germline V gene encodes CDR1 MDHEN and CDR2 SYDVKM. With 6 bases clipped from V and 6 bases from J, the junction kept 5 bases outside the gene matches. The CDR3 spans 13 residues. DNA for the CDR3: TGTGCCAGCAGGACAGGGCTGGGTCAGCCCCAGCATTTT. Its translation: CASRTGLGQPQHF.

The rearrangement uses TRBV20-1 and TRBJ2-1, with D perhaps matching TRBD1 (6 bases). The CDR3 contains 12 residues. The V gene's germline CDR1 is DFQATT and CDR2 SNEGSKA (reference sequence). The V end lost 2 bases, the J end lost 10 bases, and 12 bases lay between the germline ends. The CDR3 loop is CSARWGRGEQFF. The DNA of the CDR3 is TGCAGTGCTAGATGGGGCAGGGGCGAGCAGTTCTTC.

A few counts support this clonotype. The V call is TRBV20-1, the J call TRBJ2-2; D is undetermined. Germline loops: CDR1 DFQATT, CDR2 SNEGSKA (reference sequence). Between the trimmed V and J ends, which lost 3 bases and 1 base, there was a span of 9 bases. The CDR3 totals 14 residues. CDR3 nucleotides: TGCAGTGCTAGGGGCCAGCAGAACACCGGGGAGCTGTTTTTT. This encodes CSARGQQNTGELFF.

This sequence joins TRBV29-1 and TRBJ1-1; 8 bases agree with TRBD1. Germline CDR1 SQVTM, CDR2 ANQGSEA. The CDR3 contains 14 residues. J lost 4 bases, V lost 7 bases, and 11 bases had no gene match. CDR3 DNA sequence: TGCAGCGCCTCCGCCGGTGGACAGGGCACTGAAGCTTTCTTT. Its translation is CSASAGGQGTEAFF.

The chain has TRBV29-1 and TRBJ1-1; possible D gene TRBD1, 5 bases. Germline V CDR1 and CDR2: SQVTM, ANQGSEA. With 1 base removed from V and 1 base from J, the gap between germline ends came to 13 bases. The CDR3 is made up of 15 amino acids. The CDR3: CSVEGAGGANTEAFF. The DNA of the CDR3 is TGCAGCGTTGAAGGTGCTGGTGGGGCGAACACTGAAGCTTTCTTT.

This clonotype occurred a few times. The CDR3 loop reads CASSTHSFFERGTDTQYF. For the CDR3, the DNA is TGTGCCAGCAGTACTCACAGCTTCTTTGAACGGGGCACAGATACGCAGTATTTT. The chain recombines TRBV6-2 or TRBV6-3 with TRBJ2-3; the D is unclear. The CDR3 length is 18 residues. Trimming left V 5 bases short and J 1 base short, with 22 bases between. CDR1 and CDR2 from the germline V gene are MNHEY and SVGEGT.

There are a few counts of this clonotype. This chain connects TRBV3-1 to TRBJ2-1, with D unclear. Germline-derived CDR1 and CDR2 are LGHDT and YNNKEL (reference sequence). The CDR3 loop spans 12 amino acids. V gave up 3 bases and J gave up 8 bases, with 8 bases separating them. CDR3 protein: CASSQAVDEQFF. The CDR3 DNA reads as TGTGCCAGCAGCCAGGCAGTGGATGAGCAGTTCTTC.

This clonotype was picked up a small number of times. The V call is TRBV9, the J call TRBJ2-1, with unresolved D. The germline V gene has CDR1 SGDLS and CDR2 YYNGEE. The CDR3 loop spans 15 amino acids. Trimming removed 3 bases at V and 0 bases at J, with 10 bases between. CDR3 amino acids: CASSGRPDSYNEQFF. CDR3 bases: TGTGCCAGCAGCGGACGGCCGGACTCCTACAATGAGCAGTTCTTC.

Here the CDR3 reads CSAVGGLYREQYF. CDR3 DNA sequence: TGCAGTGCAGTGGGGGGGTTGTACCGCGAGCAGTACTTC. V gene TRBV20-1 combines with J gene TRBJ2-7, with 7 nucleotides matching TRBD2. The J segment lost 6 bases and the V segment lost 6 bases, leaving 11 bases of the junction unmatched. The length of the CDR3 is 13 residues. Germline-derived CDR1 and CDR2 are DFQATT and SNEGSKA (reference sequence).

This clonotype was picked up one time. The chain is built from TRBV10-3 and TRBJ2-3; 12 positions match TRBD2. The length of the CDR3 is 19 residues. Germline CDR1 ENHRY, CDR2 SYGVKD. The V and J ends lost 0 bases and 8 bases, in that order; junction bases with no gene match: 15. This chain's CDR3 is CAISESSLASGRAGGTQYF. CDR3 in DNA: TGTGCCATCAGTGAGTCATCTTTGGCTAGCGGGAGGGCAGGAGGTACGCAGTATTTT.

V usage is TRBV20-1 and J usage is TRBJ2-1, with TRBD2 identical over 7 bases. V trimming: 5 bases; J trimming: 3 bases; junction bases outside the gene matches: 10. Germline assignment: CDR1 DFQATT and CDR2 SNEGSKA (reference sequence). The CDR3 runs 15 residues. CDR3 amino acids: CSAQQIGRGYNEQFF. CDR3 nucleotides: TGCAGTGCTCAGCAAATTGGGAGGGGCTACAATGAGCAGTTCTTC.

The genes are TRBV29-1 and TRBJ1-1; D uncertain. Germline loops: CDR1 SQVTM, CDR2 ANQGSEA. V lost 4 bases to trimming and J lost 6 bases, with 12 bases between them. The CDR3 extends over 12 amino acids. The CDR3 spells CSVVQQSAEAFF. As DNA, the CDR3 is TGCAGCGTTGTGCAGCAAAGTGCTGAAGCTTTCTTT.

This clonotype turned up a few times. The genes are TRBV7-9 and TRBJ2-3; D not resolved. Deletions cut 6 bases from V and 5 bases from J, with 12 bases between. This CDR3 region has 13 residues. Germline CDR1 and CDR2: SEHNR and FQNEAQ (reference sequence). The CDR3 reads CASRRVFGDTQYF. As DNA, the CDR3 is TGTGCCAGCAGGAGAGTTTTCGGAGATACGCAGTATTTT.

There are a few counts of this clonotype. The rearrangement joins TRBV9 to TRBJ2-3, with 9 bases fitting TRBD2. The J segment lost 5 bases and the V segment lost 3 bases, leaving 13 bases of the junction unmatched. CDR1 is SGDLS, CDR2 YYNGEE, per germline. The length of the CDR3 is 17 residues. The CDR3 DNA is TGTGCCAGCAGCGCGCCCTTGGGTAGCGGGAGACAAGATACGCAGTATTTT. Translation: CASSAPLGSGRQDTQYF.

The V and J genes are TRBV4-3 and TRBJ1-1; 7 bases map to TRBD1. This CDR3 comprises 12 residues. The V and J ends lost 3 bases and 10 bases, in that order; junction bases with no gene match: 5. Germline CDR1 reads LGHNA; CDR2 reads YSLEER. The CDR3 coding sequence is TGCGCCAGCAGCCAGAGACAGGGATCAGCTTTCTTT. This sequence encodes CASSQRQGSAFF.